Detailed here is one T cell receptor (beta chain). The target antigen is unknown. This sample was taken from a study of T cell responses to AZD1222 COVID-19 vaccine. Points from the study as a whole: Reportedly, nearly half the spike-specific TCRs target unmutated variant regions. Spike-specific TCR repertoires showed rising breadth and depth after two AZD1222 doses. White British donors predominated, females outnumbered males, and clonal diversity was possibly underestimated. Sampled repertoires all dated from after the peak T cell response.

TCRdb keeps only in-frame clones here, not all; method: immunoSEQ multiplex PCR. Seen here are 150,000 to 200,000 clones, about 90% observed once, and the top ten hold approximately 2.5%. The V gene end was trimmed by 0 bases and the J gene end by 2 bases; junction bases not matched to a gene: 4. Per germline, CDR1 MGHRA and CDR2 YSYEKL. The CDR3 consists of 16 residues. Material: peripheral blood, obtained on day 0 of MenACWY control vaccination. The V gene is TRBV4-1, the J gene TRBJ2-1; 7 nucleotides line up with TRBD1. The sequence derives from an adult in good health. CDR3 bases: TGCGCCAGCAGCCAAGATCCGGGACAGACCTACAATGAGCAGTTCTTC. This codes for CASSQDPGQTYNEQFF.